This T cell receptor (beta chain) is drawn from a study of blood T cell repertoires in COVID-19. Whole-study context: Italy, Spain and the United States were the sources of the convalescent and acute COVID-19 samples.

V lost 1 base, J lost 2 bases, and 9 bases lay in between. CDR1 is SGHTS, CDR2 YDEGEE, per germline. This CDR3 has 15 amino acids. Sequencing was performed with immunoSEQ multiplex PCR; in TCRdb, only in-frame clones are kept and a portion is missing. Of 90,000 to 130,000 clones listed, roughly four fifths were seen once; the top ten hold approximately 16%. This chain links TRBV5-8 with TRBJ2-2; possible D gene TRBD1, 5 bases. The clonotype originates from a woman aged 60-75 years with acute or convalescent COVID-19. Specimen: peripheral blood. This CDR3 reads CASSLSRANTGELFF. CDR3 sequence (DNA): TGTGCCAGCAGCTTGTCCAGGGCAAACACCGGGGAGCTGTTTTTT.